One sample yielded the 30 T cell receptor beta chains listed below, sequenced in a study of blood T cell repertoires in COVID-19. The protocol was immunoSEQ multiplex PCR, while the TCRdb copy is restricted to in-frame clones and leaves out a portion. In the table there are about 260,000 clones, 80% to 90% of which are singletons. Specimen: peripheral blood. All receptors come from a man aged 60 to 75 with acute or convalescent COVID-19.

J is TRBJ2-1 and V is TRBV7-9; TRBD2 aligns across 9 bases. Germline V gene lookup returns CDR1 SEHNR and CDR2 FQNEAQ (reference sequence). This CDR3 has 12 amino acids. V shed 9 bases, J shed 6 bases, and the junction held 3 bases outside the gene matches. CDR3 in DNA: TGTGCCAGTGATAGCGGGAGCAATGAGCAGTTCTTC. This codes for CASDSGSNEQFF.

The J gene is TRBJ1-2, the V gene TRBV6-6, with 7 bases matching TRBD1. CDR3 length equals 15 residues. Losses at the gene ends were 6 bases for V and 5 bases for J; bases not matched to a gene: 12. In germline, CDR1 is MNHNY, CDR2 SVGAGI (reference sequence). CDR3 protein: CASSPQGQEIYGYTF. The DNA of the CDR3 is TGTGCCAGCAGCCCTCAAGGACAGGAGATATATGGCTACACCTTC.

This chain links TRBV11-2 with TRBJ1-2, with D possibly being TRBD1 (5 bases). The CDR3 length is 12 residues. The ends were cut back, 1 base at V and 7 bases at J, with 7 bases in the middle. Germline assignment: CDR1 SGHAT and CDR2 FQNNGV. CDR3 residues: CASSLGQTGYTF. In DNA, the CDR3 is TGTGCCAGCAGCTTAGGACAGACTGGCTACACCTTC.

The CDR3: CASSSQPPGSYGYTF. The CDR3, as DNA: TGTGCCAGCAGCTCCCAGCCGCCGGGGAGCTATGGCTACACCTTC. The chain couples TRBV9 to TRBJ1-2, with D hard to call. The CDR3 consists of 15 residues. V lost 4 bases to trimming and J lost 4 bases, with 17 bases between them. Germline assignment: CDR1 SGDLS and CDR2 YYNGEE.

This clone was found once. The CDR3 sequence is CASSLGAGTYNEQFF. The CDR3 bases are TGTGCCAGCAGCTTAGGAGCGGGGACCTACAATGAGCAGTTCTTC. The rearrangement uses TRBV7-9 and TRBJ2-1; 7 nucleotides line up with TRBD2. Germline V gene lookup returns CDR1 SEHNR and CDR2 FQNEAQ (reference sequence). This CDR3 is 15 amino acids long. The ends lost 1 base at V and 2 bases at J; junction bases unmatched: 2.

Details on this clone: Within the sample, other DNA sequences also encode this same CDR3. V gene TRBV6-5 combines with J gene TRBJ2-7, with D unresolved. V lost 0 bases to trimming and J lost 2 bases, with 11 bases between them. Germline V lookup: CDR1 MNHEY, CDR2 SVGAGI. The CDR3 totals 15 residues. The CDR3 loop is CASSYSRLPTYEQYF. The CDR3 bases are TGTGCCAGCAGTTACTCGCGGCTTCCGACCTACGAGCAGTACTTC.

The chain has TRBV11-2 and TRBJ2-2, with D possibly being TRBD2 (5 bases). The CDR3 runs to 16 residues. Per the germline V gene, CDR1 is SGHAT and CDR2 is FQNNGV. V dropped 5 bases and J dropped 4 bases, with 17 bases sitting between them. The CDR3 coding sequence is TGTGCCAGCAGCATATTAAGCGGACTTCCCACCGGGGAGCTGTTTTTT. Its translation: CASSILSGLPTGELFF.

V and J are TRBV18 and TRBJ1-3, with 10 bases aligning to TRBD1. The CDR3 spans 17 residues. V shed 2 bases, J shed 0 bases, and the junction held 4 bases outside the gene matches. Germline assignment: CDR1 KGHSH and CDR2 LQKENI. The CDR3 region is CASSPKTGGSSGNTIYF. The CDR3 DNA sequence: TGTGCCAGCTCACCAAAGACAGGGGGCAGCTCTGGAAACACCATATATTTT. Full variable domain (rest looked up from reference TRBV18 and TRBJ1-3): NAGVMQNPRHLVRRRGQEARLRCSPMKGHSHVYWYRQLPEEGLKFMVYLQKENIIDESGMPKERFSAEFPKEGPSILRIQQVVRGDSAAYFCASSPKTGGSSGNTIYFGEGSWLTVV.

The chain employs TRBV28 and TRBJ2-2, with 8 bases identical to TRBD2. Germline-derived CDR1 and CDR2 are MDHEN and SYDVKM. This CDR3 spans 15 amino acids. Unmatched junction bases numbered 7, after V lost 7 bases and J lost 3 bases. CDR3 bases: TGTGCCAGCAAGCGGGAGAAAAGGTACACCGGGGAGCTGTTTTTT. Its translation is CASKREKRYTGELFF.

The rearrangement links TRBV5-6 to TRBJ2-5; 7 bases fit TRBD1. Germline CDR1 reads SGHDT; CDR2 reads YYEEEE. V shed 0 bases and J 1 base; nucleotides not matched to a gene: 3. This CDR3 has 15 residues. The chain's CDR3 is CASSLDRGLQETQYF. Written as DNA, the CDR3 is TGTGCCAGCAGCTTGGATAGGGGGCTCCAAGAGACCCAGTACTTC.

J is TRBJ2-2 and V is TRBV6-2 or TRBV6-3, with 12 bases aligning to TRBD2. Trimming at V came to 4 bases and at J to 4 bases, leaving 1 base not matched to a gene. Germline V gene lookup returns CDR1 MNHEY and CDR2 SVGEGT. This CDR3 has 15 amino acids. The CDR3 region has the DNA TGTGCCAGCAGTTGGACTAGCGGGACCACCGGGGAGCTGTTTTTT. Amino acid sequence: CASSWTSGTTGELFF.

The V call is TRBV5-7, the J call TRBJ1-1; D is possibly TRBD1 (5 bases). TRBV5-7 is flagged as an ORF with uncertain function. V lost 8 bases and J lost 3, with 17 bases in between. The length of the CDR3 is 14 residues. The CDR3 nucleotides read TGTGCCAGACAACCAGGGTTTAAGGACACTGAAGCTTTCTTT. Encoded protein: CARQPGFKDTEAFF.

CDR3 in DNA: TGTGCCAGCACCTCGCGACTAGCGGGAGGGAAAGATACGCAGTATTTT. Translating gives CASTSRLAGGKDTQYF. V and J are TRBV7-2 and TRBJ2-3; 14 bases line up with TRBD2. Germline V gene data show CDR1 as SGHTA and CDR2 as FQGNSA. The CDR3 length is 16 residues. The trim removed 7 bases at V and 5 bases at J, leaving 8 bases unmatched.

V is TRBV9 and J is TRBJ1-1, with TRBD1 as a possible D gene (6 bases). Germline V lookup: CDR1 SGDLS, CDR2 YYNGEE. The CDR3 is 15 amino acids. The V and J ends lost 4 bases and 0 bases respectively, with 13 bases between them. The CDR3 protein is CASSPRQEMNTEAFF. As DNA, the CDR3 is TGTGCCAGCAGCCCTCGACAGGAGATGAACACTGAAGCTTTCTTT.

The table lists this clone with a count of one. J is TRBJ1-3 and V is TRBV2; unclear D gene. The V gene's germline CDR1 is SNHLY and CDR2 FYNNEI. This CDR3 has 15 residues. The V gene lost 10 bases and the J gene lost 0 bases, with 16 bases spanning the gap. In nucleotides, the CDR3 is TGTGCCACCCGGGCGGGAGTCGCCTCTGGAAACACCATATATTTT. As protein: CATRAGVASGNTIYF.

The genes are TRBV2 and TRBJ2-7; 10 bases match TRBD1. CDR3 size: 15 residues. The germline V gene encodes CDR1 SNHLY and CDR2 FYNNEI. V shed 7 bases and J 5 bases; nucleotides not matched to a gene: 11. CDR3 nucleotides: TGTGCCAGCACCCTTAGGGACAGGGGATACGACGAGCAGTACTTC. Its translation is CASTLRDRGYDEQYF.

Ten or more counts support this clone. The V and J genes are TRBV18 and TRBJ2-5, with D hard to call. The V end was cut by 3 bases, the J end by 2 bases, with 4 bases between. Germline CDR1 reads KGHSH; CDR2 reads LQKENI. The CDR3 runs 12 residues. CDR3 loop: CASSPYQETQYF. The CDR3 DNA reads as TGTGCCAGCTCACCGTATCAAGAGACCCAGTACTTC.

This chain joins TRBV28 and TRBJ2-2; D might be TRBD1 (6 bases). The germline V gene encodes CDR1 MDHEN and CDR2 SYDVKM. V lost 8 bases and J lost 2, with 9 bases in between. The CDR3 sequence is 13 residues long. This CDR3 is CASSDSNTGELFF. In DNA form, the CDR3 reads TGTGCCAGCTCGGACAGCAACACCGGGGAGCTGTTTTTT.

The chain uses TRBV12-3 or TRBV12-4 and TRBJ2-7; D gene ambiguous. Trimming cost V 2 bases and J 5 bases, with 7 bases left between them. The CDR3 has 12 residues. CDR3 in DNA: TGTGCCAGCAGTTTACCCCCTAACGAGCAGTACTTC. Its translation is CASSLPPNEQYF.

The rearrangement joins TRBV7-3 to TRBJ2-3; a weak D match, TRBD2 (5 bases). V lost 5 bases to trimming and J lost 4 bases, with 13 bases between them. Germline V gene data show CDR1 as SGHTA and CDR2 as FQGTGA. The CDR3 totals 14 residues. In DNA, the CDR3 is TGTGCCAGCAGCGCCGGGGATCATGCAGATACGCAGTATTTT. Protein sequence: CASSAGDHADTQYF.

The rearrangement links TRBV6-2 or TRBV6-3 to TRBJ1-5; D may be TRBD1 (5 bases). V was pared by 2 bases and J by 3 bases, with 11 bases between. This CDR3 is 15 amino acids long. Germline V CDR1 and CDR2: MNHEY, SVGEGT. CDR3 protein: CASSYRGVLNQPQHF. CDR3 DNA: TGTGCCAGCAGTTACCGGGGGGTGCTCAATCAGCCCCAGCATTTT.

This rearrangement joins TRBV5-1 to TRBJ2-4, with a possible D match to TRBD1 (6 bases). The CDR3 consists of 15 residues. From germline, CDR1 is SGHRS and CDR2 YFSETQ. The ends were cut back, 4 bases at V and 1 base at J, with 12 bases in the middle. CDR3 nucleotides: TGCGCCAGCAGCAGACTCCAGGGGGCCAAAAACATTCAGTACTTC. This gives the protein CASSRLQGAKNIQYF.

The chain recombines TRBV24-1 with TRBJ2-3, with a tentative D call TRBD1 (5 bases). Germline lookup yields CDR1 KGHDR and CDR2 SFDVKD. The CDR3 covers 13 residues. Trimming removed 4 bases from V and 5 bases from J, with 9 bases in between. The CDR3 sequence: CATSDQGIDTQYF. CDR3 nucleotide sequence: TGTGCCACCAGTGACCAGGGAATAGATACGCAGTATTTT.

The gene calls are TRBV6-1 and TRBJ1-6; D is uncertain. Trimming left V 8 bases short and J 5 bases short, with 10 bases between. There are 13 residues in the CDR3. Germline-derived CDR1 and CDR2 are MNHNS and SASEGT. The CDR3, as DNA: TGTGCCAGCGTGTTGGGAGATAATTCACCCCTCCACTTT. Its translation is CASVLGDNSPLHF.

This chain links TRBV11-2 with TRBJ1-1, with D perhaps matching TRBD1 (6 bases). The CDR3 covers 15 residues. Trimming took 5 bases from V and 5 from J, leaving 18 bases between them. Germline lookup yields CDR1 SGHAT and CDR2 FQNNGV. As DNA, the CDR3 is TGTGCCAGCAGCCTCCTCCTGGGGGGGGCAACTGAAGCTTTCTTT. Protein product: CASSLLLGGATEAFF.

The rearrangement uses TRBV12-3 or TRBV12-4 and TRBJ1-3; TRBD1 might be the D (6 bases). With 6 bases removed from V and 7 bases from J, the gap between germline ends came to 13 bases. The CDR3 has 13 amino acids. CDR3 nucleotides: TGTGCCAGCAGCCCACAGGGTTGGAACACCATATATTTT. Encoded protein: CASSPQGWNTIYF.

The chain is built from TRBV19 and TRBJ1-6, with 8 bases identical to TRBD1. J was trimmed by 10 bases and V by 6 bases; bases with no gene match: 8. The CDR3 has 14 residues. Germline CDR1 is LNHDA and CDR2 is SQIVND (reference sequence). For the CDR3, the DNA is TGTGCCAGTAGCCGACAGGGGAGGCGGTCACCCCTCCACTTT. This translates into CASSRQGRRSPLHF.

CDR3 in amino acids: CATSDTYSNQPQHF. Written as DNA, the CDR3 is TGTGCCACCAGTGATACCTATAGCAATCAGCCCCAGCATTTT. This rearrangement joins TRBV24-1 to TRBJ1-5; D remains ambiguous. Between the trimmed V and J ends, which lost 3 bases and 0 bases, there was a span of 5 bases. The CDR3 is made up of 14 amino acids. Germline V gene sequence: CDR1 KGHDR, CDR2 SFDVKD.

V and J are TRBV25-1 and TRBJ2-2, with a tentative D call TRBD1 (5 bases). This CDR3 comprises 12 residues. Germline lookup yields CDR1 MGHDK and CDR2 SYGVNS. Trimming took off 6 bases at V and 7 bases at J, with 9 bases between the two ends. CDR3 in amino acids: CASSLRDGELFF. The DNA for the CDR3 is TGTGCCAGCAGCCTCAGGGACGGGGAGCTGTTTTTT.

The chain couples TRBV6-2 or TRBV6-3 to TRBJ2-2; D possibly corresponds to TRBD2 (7 bases). Trimming took 5 bases from V and 6 from J, leaving 22 bases between them. The germline V gene encodes CDR1 MNHEY and CDR2 SVGEGT. This CDR3 has 17 residues. The chain's CDR3 is CASSTIPLRGAAGELFF. The CDR3 DNA is TGTGCCAGCAGTACCATCCCTCTCCGGGGGGCTGCCGGGGAGCTGTTTTTT.